This TCR beta chain derives from a study of blood T cell repertoires in COVID-19. For the study at large: Collection of acute and convalescent COVID-19 samples took place in the United States, Italy and Spain. PBMCs, B-cell-depleted T cells, or T cells provided the cDNA or gDNA that made up the material.

Per the germline V gene, CDR1 is GTSNPN and CDR2 is SVGIG (reference sequence). There are 13 residues in the CDR3. V lost 1 base to trimming and J lost 10 bases, with 11 bases between them. Authors' analysis steps: How many nucleated cells were present was estimated from reference gene primer amplification. Repertoires were generated with immunoSEQ multiplex PCR, while TCRdb's copy carries only in-frame clones and drops some. V, J and clone size were drawn from that table, and D and trimming were deduced from the DNA. The sample has some 75,000 clones; roughly 91% are singletons. This rearrangement joins TRBV30 to TRBJ1-6; D not certain. Sequencing input: peripheral blood. This clonotype originated in a man in his fifties or sixties with acute or convalescent COVID-19. This CDR3 reads CAWSAEGGSPLHF. The DNA for the CDR3 is TGTGCCTGGAGTGCTGAGGGTGGGTCACCCCTCCACTTT.